The source of this T cell receptor (beta chain) is a study of cytomegalovirus exposure and HLA in healthy donors. On the study more broadly: Counted in an early data release were tens of millions of unique TCRs from HLA-typed donors.

General study points: TCR beta chain V- and J-gene trimming was linked, in a later analysis, to a missense variant in DCLRE1C. Donors were assumed by presence/absence analyses to have roughly uniform sequencing depth. Testing in vitro showed a few CMV-associated chains specific for CMV antigens.

PCR employed 60 Vbeta and 13 Jbeta primers. Assay: immunoSEQ multiplex PCR; the TCRdb copy retains only in-frame clones and omits some. The table shows 100,000 to 150,000 clones, with about four fifths occurring only once. For this clone: Its cognate antigen is unknown.

The germline V gene encodes CDR1 MGHDK and CDR2 SYGVNS. This CDR3 has 14 amino acids. Trimming removed 5 bases at V and 1 base at J, with 11 bases between. V is TRBV25-1 and J is TRBJ2-5, with D perhaps matching TRBD1 (6 bases). The sequencing sample was made of PBMCs. This sequence was found in a man aged 25-45 years in good health and CMV-seronegative. The CDR3 is CASSPGQIQETQYF. The CDR3 DNA reads as TGTGCCAGCAGTCCCGGACAGATCCAAGAGACCCAGTACTTC.